A selection of T cell receptor beta chains follows, all from one sample in a study of blood T cell repertoires in COVID-19. The table came from immunoSEQ multiplex PCR; TCRdb's copy has only in-frame clones and leaves some out. Here the sample spans 120,000 or so clones, 80% being singletons. Sequencing was carried out using peripheral blood. These receptors came from a man in his 70s with acute or convalescent COVID-19. CDR3s include the opening cysteine and the closing phenylalanine or tryptophan. Fields, in order: clone size, D gene, J gene, V gene, CDR3 DNA, CDR3 protein. The D gene is left open where the match is weak. Clone sizes are given selectively: once, few, many, or a class where the clone is expanded.

abundance: .
d_gene: TRBD1
j_gene: TRBJ1-2
v_gene: TRBV10-3
CDR3nt: TGTGCCATCAGTACCGGGACAGGATCTATTGGTGGCTACACCTTC
CDR3aa: CAISTGTGSIGGYTF

abundance: .
d_gene: .
j_gene: TRBJ1-1
v_gene: TRBV3-1/TRBV3-2
CDR3nt: TGTGCCAGCAGCCAAGTTCCAGACACTGAAGCTTTCTTT
CDR3aa: CASSQVPDTEAFF

abundance: .
d_gene: .
j_gene: TRBJ1-2
v_gene: TRBV2
CDR3nt: TGTGCCAGCACCCCCCTGGGCCGGGGCTACACCTTC
CDR3aa: CASTPLGRGYTF

abundance: many
d_gene: .
j_gene: TRBJ2-7
v_gene: TRBV18
CDR3nt: TGTGCCAGCTCACCACCCCAAAGCCTTGAGCAGTACTTC
CDR3aa: CASSPPQSLEQYF

abundance: .
d_gene: TRBD1
j_gene: TRBJ1-1
v_gene: TRBV5-1
CDR3nt: TGCGCCAGTCGGGGGACAGGGCTGAACACTGAAGCTTTCTTT
CDR3aa: CASRGTGLNTEAFF

abundance: .
d_gene: .
j_gene: TRBJ1-6
v_gene: TRBV7-9
CDR3nt: TGTGCCAGCAGCTTAATTCGAGGGGGTGGGAATTCACCCCTCCACTTT
CDR3aa: CASSLIRGGGNSPLHF

abundance: few
d_gene: .
j_gene: TRBJ1-1
v_gene: TRBV2
CDR3nt: TGTGCCAGCAGTGAGATCCAACCCGGGAGGAACACTGAAGCTTTCTTT
CDR3aa: CASSEIQPGRNTEAFF

abundance: few
d_gene: .
j_gene: TRBJ1-2
v_gene: TRBV15
CDR3nt: TGTGCCACCAGCAGAGGGGGGGGCTCCTATGGCTACACCTTC
CDR3aa: CATSRGGGSYGYTF

abundance: .
d_gene: .
j_gene: TRBJ2-7
v_gene: TRBV29-1
CDR3nt: TGCAGCGCCCTGGGGCAGGGGAGAGACTACGAGCAGTACTTC
CDR3aa: CSALGQGRDYEQYF

abundance: once
d_gene: .
j_gene: TRBJ2-5
v_gene: TRBV5-1
CDR3nt: TGCGCCAGCAGCTTGGCCGTAGGGGGACAGACCCAGTACTTC
CDR3aa: CASSLAVGGQTQYF

abundance: .
d_gene: .
j_gene: TRBJ2-5
v_gene: TRBV11-2
CDR3nt: TGTGCCAGCAGCTTGAGTGCCCGGGAGACCCAGTACTTC
CDR3aa: CASSLSARETQYF

abundance: .
d_gene: TRBD2
j_gene: TRBJ2-2
v_gene: TRBV19
CDR3nt: TGTGCCAGTAGTGCCCGACTAGCGGGGGGGGTCGGGGAGCTGTTTTTT
CDR3aa: CASSARLAGGVGELFF

abundance: .
d_gene: .
j_gene: TRBJ1-1
v_gene: TRBV28
CDR3nt: TGTGCCAGCAGTTTATTTTATGAAGCTTTCTTT
CDR3aa: CASSLFYEAFF

abundance: .
d_gene: TRBD1
j_gene: TRBJ1-5
v_gene: TRBV5-1
CDR3nt: TGCGCCAGCAGCTTGGGCCCCACCGGGACAGACGGTCAGCCCCAGCATTTT
CDR3aa: CASSLGPTGTDGQPQHF

abundance: once
d_gene: TRBD1
j_gene: TRBJ1-2
v_gene: TRBV24-1
CDR3nt: TGTGCCACCAGTGACAACCGGGACAGGGAAGTTCCCTATGGCTACACCTTC
CDR3aa: CATSDNRDREVPYGYTF

abundance: .
d_gene: .
j_gene: TRBJ1-3
v_gene: TRBV5-8
CDR3nt: TGTGCCAGCAGCTTGAATATGCAGGGTCCCTCTGGAAACACCATATATTTT
CDR3aa: CASSLNMQGPSGNTIYF

abundance: .
d_gene: .
j_gene: TRBJ2-7
v_gene: TRBV6-5
CDR3nt: TGTGCCAGCAGCCGAGGGTCGCAGGCCTACGAGCAGTACTTC
CDR3aa: CASSRGSQAYEQYF

abundance: once
d_gene: TRBD1
j_gene: TRBJ2-7
v_gene: TRBV5-1
CDR3nt: TGCGCCAGCAGCTGGCTGGGACAGGGGGTTGCCGAGCAGTACTTC
CDR3aa: CASSWLGQGVAEQYF

abundance: .
d_gene: TRBD1
j_gene: TRBJ1-3
v_gene: TRBV6-1
CDR3nt: TGTGCCAGCAGATCGACAGGGGGTGTTGGAAACACCATATATTTT
CDR3aa: CASRSTGGVGNTIYF

abundance: once
d_gene: .
j_gene: TRBJ1-4
v_gene: TRBV20-1
CDR3nt: TGCAGTGCAGGGGATAATGAAAAACTGTTTTTT
CDR3aa: CSAGDNEKLFF

abundance: .
d_gene: .
j_gene: TRBJ1-2
v_gene: TRBV2
CDR3nt: TGTGCCAGCAGAGACCGGGACTTAGGAGGATATGGCTACACCTTC
CDR3aa: CASRDRDLGGYGYTF

abundance: .
d_gene: TRBD1
j_gene: TRBJ1-2
v_gene: TRBV14
CDR3nt: TGTGCCAGCAGCCTGATGGACAGGAAGGGCTACACCTTC
CDR3aa: CASSLMDRKGYTF

abundance: .
d_gene: .
j_gene: TRBJ1-2
v_gene: TRBV2
CDR3nt: TGTGCCAGCAGTGCCACGACAGCTAACTATGGCTACACCTTC
CDR3aa: CASSATTANYGYTF

abundance: .
d_gene: .
j_gene: TRBJ1-2
v_gene: TRBV6-5
CDR3nt: TGTGCCAGCAGTTTCGCGGGGCTTAGCTATGGCTACACCTTC
CDR3aa: CASSFAGLSYGYTF

abundance: few
d_gene: TRBD2
j_gene: TRBJ2-1
v_gene: TRBV6-5
CDR3nt: TGTGCCAGCTCCTTTCTAGCGGAGGTTTTCAATGAGCAGTTCTTC
CDR3aa: CASSFLAEVFNEQFF

abundance: .
d_gene: TRBD1
j_gene: TRBJ1-2
v_gene: TRBV19
CDR3nt: TGTGCCAGTAGTAGGGACAGGGGGAACTATGGCTACACCTTC
CDR3aa: CASSRDRGNYGYTF

abundance: .
d_gene: .
j_gene: TRBJ1-3
v_gene: TRBV5-1
CDR3nt: TGCGCCAGCAGCACCGGGGGGGTCCCCTCTGGAAACACCATATATTTT
CDR3aa: CASSTGGVPSGNTIYF

abundance: .
d_gene: .
j_gene: TRBJ1-2
v_gene: TRBV11-2
CDR3nt: TGTGCCAGCAGCTCCCCAGGGAAATCTAACTATGGCTACACCTTC
CDR3aa: CASSSPGKSNYGYTF

abundance: .
d_gene: .
j_gene: TRBJ2-3
v_gene: TRBV20-1
CDR3nt: TGCAGTGCTAGTTCCGGGGATAGCACAGATACGCAGTATTTT
CDR3aa: CSASSGDSTDTQYF

abundance: few
d_gene: .
j_gene: TRBJ2-7
v_gene: TRBV7-8
CDR3nt: TGTGCCAGCAGCTCTTCGACAGGAGCCTACGAGCAGTACTTC
CDR3aa: CASSSSTGAYEQYF

abundance: .
d_gene: .
j_gene: TRBJ2-3
v_gene: TRBV24-1
CDR3nt: TGTGCCACCAGTTCGCCTACCCGCCCAGATACGCAGTATTTT
CDR3aa: CATSSPTRPDTQYF

abundance: .
d_gene: TRBD2
j_gene: TRBJ2-3
v_gene: TRBV9
CDR3nt: TGTGCCAGCAGCTCTCCTAGCGGGGGGGCCGGTGATACGCAGTATTTT
CDR3aa: CASSSPSGGAGDTQYF

abundance: .
d_gene: .
j_gene: TRBJ2-1
v_gene: TRBV5-1
CDR3nt: TGCGCCAGCAGCTTGGGGCGCAGGGGAAGCTCCTACAATGAGCAGTTCTTC
CDR3aa: CASSLGRRGSSYNEQFF

abundance: few
d_gene: .
j_gene: TRBJ1-3
v_gene: TRBV11-2
CDR3nt: TGTGCCAGCAGCCCCGCGGGGAGCTCTGGAAACACCATATATTTT
CDR3aa: CASSPAGSSGNTIYF

abundance: .
d_gene: .
j_gene: TRBJ2-1
v_gene: TRBV5-1
CDR3nt: TGCGCCAGCAGCTTGGATCGGGAGCAGTTCTTC
CDR3aa: CASSLDREQFF

abundance: .
d_gene: .
j_gene: TRBJ1-6
v_gene: TRBV7-9
CDR3nt: TGTGCCAGCAGCTTCTCGCCGAGCTCCTATAATTCACCCCTCCACTTT
CDR3aa: CASSFSPSSYNSPLHF

abundance: .
d_gene: .
j_gene: TRBJ2-1
v_gene: TRBV28
CDR3nt: TGTGCCAGCCGGGACTCCCCAGGATCGGAGCAGTTCTTC
CDR3aa: CASRDSPGSEQFF

abundance: .
d_gene: .
j_gene: TRBJ1-2
v_gene: TRBV5-5
CDR3nt: TGTGCCAGCAGGCCTACTACAGGGATCGCTGGCTACACCTTC
CDR3aa: CASRPTTGIAGYTF

abundance: .
d_gene: TRBD1
j_gene: TRBJ1-2
v_gene: TRBV5-5
CDR3nt: TGTGCCAGCAGCTGGGAGACAGGGTCGAACTATGGCTACACCTTC
CDR3aa: CASSWETGSNYGYTF

abundance: few
d_gene: .
j_gene: TRBJ1-2
v_gene: TRBV19
CDR3nt: TGTGCCAGTAGTCTAGGACTTGGCTACACCTTC
CDR3aa: CASSLGLGYTF

abundance: .
d_gene: TRBD2
j_gene: TRBJ2-5
v_gene: TRBV2
CDR3nt: TGTGCCAGTAGCGGGGGGTTCAAAGAGACCCAGTACTTC
CDR3aa: CASSGGFKETQYF

abundance: .
d_gene: .
j_gene: TRBJ1-1
v_gene: TRBV5-6
CDR3nt: TGTGCCAGCAGCGGGCAGCTGAACACTGAAGCTTTCTTT
CDR3aa: CASSGQLNTEAFF

abundance: .
d_gene: TRBD1
j_gene: TRBJ1-1
v_gene: TRBV10-1
CDR3nt: TGCGCCAGCAGTGGTGGACAGGGGGCTGAAGCTTTCTTT
CDR3aa: CASSGGQGAEAFF

abundance: .
d_gene: .
j_gene: TRBJ1-6
v_gene: TRBV18
CDR3nt: TGTGCCAGCTCACCTGGGGCCCCCGGACCCCTCCACTTT
CDR3aa: CASSPGAPGPLHF

abundance: .
d_gene: .
j_gene: TRBJ2-1
v_gene: TRBV6-4
CDR3nt: TGTGCCAGCAGCCTTCAACTAGCCGGTGAGCAGTTCTTC
CDR3aa: CASSLQLAGEQFF

abundance: .
d_gene: .
j_gene: TRBJ1-3
v_gene: TRBV5-1
CDR3nt: TGCGCCAGCAGCACAGGGAGCTCTGGAAACACCATATATTTT
CDR3aa: CASSTGSSGNTIYF

abundance: .
d_gene: TRBD1
j_gene: TRBJ1-1
v_gene: TRBV29-1
CDR3nt: TGCAGCGCCGAGGGGGCGGGGAACACTGAAGCTTTCTTT
CDR3aa: CSAEGAGNTEAFF

abundance: once
d_gene: TRBD2
j_gene: TRBJ2-3
v_gene: TRBV7-8
CDR3nt: TGTGCCAGCAGCTTAGCGTGGGGTACGGGGGGGCGCACAGATACGCAGTATTTT
CDR3aa: CASSLAWGTGGRTDTQYF

abundance: few
d_gene: .
j_gene: TRBJ2-5
v_gene: TRBV5-1
CDR3nt: TGCGCCAGCAGCTTTAGTCCCTCTGAGACCCAGTACTTC
CDR3aa: CASSFSPSETQYF

abundance: .
d_gene: TRBD1
j_gene: TRBJ1-5
v_gene: TRBV7-9
CDR3nt: TGTGCCAGCAGCTTAGGTTCCGGGACAGGCAGCAATCAGCCCCAGCATTTT
CDR3aa: CASSLGSGTGSNQPQHF

abundance: .
d_gene: TRBD2
j_gene: TRBJ2-3
v_gene: TRBV10-2
CDR3nt: TGCGCCAGCCGGGGGGGGGATACGCAGTATTTT
CDR3aa: CASRGGDTQYF

abundance: .
d_gene: TRBD1
j_gene: TRBJ1-3
v_gene: TRBV20-1
CDR3nt: TGCAGTGCTAGTCGGACAGGGGTAGGAAACACCATATATTTT
CDR3aa: CSASRTGVGNTIYF

abundance: few
d_gene: .
j_gene: TRBJ2-5
v_gene: TRBV2
CDR3nt: TGTGCCACATCCCGATCCACAGGGGAGACCCAGTACTTC
CDR3aa: CATSRSTGETQYF

abundance: many
d_gene: TRBD1
j_gene: TRBJ1-2
v_gene: TRBV16
CDR3nt: TGTGCCAGCAGCCAAAGGGGGACAGTGGCCTTC
CDR3aa: CASSQRGTVAF

abundance: .
d_gene: .
j_gene: TRBJ1-5
v_gene: TRBV4-1
CDR3nt: TGCGCCAGCAGCCAAGCCACAGGGCTAAATCAGCCCCAGCATTTT
CDR3aa: CASSQATGLNQPQHF